These T cell receptor beta chains were read from a single sample in a study of cytomegalovirus exposure and HLA in healthy donors. Generated by immunoSEQ multiplex PCR, the TCRdb table keeps only in-frame clones and is missing some. Reported are roughly 60,000 clones; the ten largest clones contain less than 4.5%. Sequencing was done on a sample of PBMCs. The source of these receptors is a male donor in good health and CMV-seronegative. CDR3s include the opening cysteine and the closing phenylalanine or tryptophan. A D gene is named only where the DNA matches it firmly.

V	J	D	DNA	CDR3
TRBV30	TRBJ1-2	-	TGTGCCTGGAGCCCCTTCTTTCCGGGTTATGGCTACACCTTC	CAWSPFFPGYGYTF
TRBV5-4	TRBJ2-1	TRBD1	TGTGCCAGCAGCCGGACAGGCACGAGGGAGCAGTTCTTC	CASSRTGTREQFF
TRBV7-9	TRBJ1-4	-	TGTGCCAGCAGCTTAAACACAGCAACTAATGAAAAACTGTTTTTT	CASSLNTATNEKLFF
TRBV7-2	TRBJ2-3	TRBD2	TGTGCCAGCAGCTTAGTAGCGGGAGAAGTTGGGGATACGCAGTATTTT	CASSLVAGEVGDTQYF
TRBV15	TRBJ2-5	TRBD1	TGTGCCACCAGCATGGGACAGACCCAAGAGACCCAGTACTTC	CATSMGQTQETQYF
TRBV27	TRBJ2-7	TRBD2	TGTGCCAGCAGTTTTCTCTCCAGGACTAGGTGGGAGCAGTACTTC	CASSFLSRTRWEQYF
TRBV28	TRBJ2-7	-	TGTGCCAGCAGTCCCCCCCCAACAGGGCTGTACGAGCAGTACTTC	CASSPPPTGLYEQYF
TRBV27	TRBJ1-5	-	TGTGCCAGCAGTTTCGGGGGAACGAACAACAATCAGCCCCAGCATTTT	CASSFGGTNNNQPQHF
TRBV19	TRBJ2-2	TRBD2	TGTGCCAGTAGGAGCAGTGGTCGGGGCGGGAGTCTTGGCGGGGAGCTGTTTTTT	CASRSSGRGGSLGGELFF
TRBV5-5	TRBJ2-2	-	TGTGCCAGCAGCACCGGAGCCCAATTCGGAGAGCTGTTTTTT	CASSTGAQFGELFF
TRBV19	TRBJ2-2	-	TGTGCCAGTAGTATAGTAGGAGGGACCGGGGAGCTGTTTTTT	CASSIVGGTGELFF
TRBV7-2	TRBJ2-1	TRBD2	TGTGCCAGCAGCTTAAACGGGGGGGGGTCCTACAATGAGCAGTTCTTC	CASSLNGGGSYNEQFF